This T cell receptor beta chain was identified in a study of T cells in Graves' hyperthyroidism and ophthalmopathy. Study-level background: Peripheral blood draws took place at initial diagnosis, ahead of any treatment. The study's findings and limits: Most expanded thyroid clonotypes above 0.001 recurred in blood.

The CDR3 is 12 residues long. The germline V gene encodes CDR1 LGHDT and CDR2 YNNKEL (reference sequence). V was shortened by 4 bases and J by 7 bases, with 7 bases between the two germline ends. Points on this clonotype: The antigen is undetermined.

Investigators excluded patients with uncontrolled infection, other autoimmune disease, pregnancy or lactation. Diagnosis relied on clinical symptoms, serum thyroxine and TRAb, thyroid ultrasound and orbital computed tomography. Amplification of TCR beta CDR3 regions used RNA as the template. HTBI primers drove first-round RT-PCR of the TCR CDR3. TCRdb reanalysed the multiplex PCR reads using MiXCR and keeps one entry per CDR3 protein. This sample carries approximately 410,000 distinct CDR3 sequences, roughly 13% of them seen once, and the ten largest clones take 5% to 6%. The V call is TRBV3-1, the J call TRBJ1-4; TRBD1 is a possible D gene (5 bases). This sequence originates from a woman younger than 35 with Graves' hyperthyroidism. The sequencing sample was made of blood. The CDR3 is CASSRGGEKLFF. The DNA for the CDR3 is TGTGCCAGCAGCCGCGGGGGTGAAAAACTGTTTTTT.